This T cell receptor beta chain was obtained from a study of cytomegalovirus exposure and HLA in healthy donors. The CDR3 contains 17 residues. Primers included in the PCR were 60 Vbeta and 13 Jbeta primers. In the authors' workflow: A follow-up analysis tallied 60 million to 85 million unique TCR beta chains, about 10 million shared. Method: immunoSEQ multiplex PCR; TCRdb's copy keeps in-frame clones and lacks some. Clone size and V and J calls were adopted from that table, with D and trimming inferred from the DNA. The table has 70,000 to 100,000 clones, roughly three quarters seen once. The material sequenced was PBMCs. This chain links TRBV1 with TRBJ2-5; whether TRBD1, the table's D call, matches the DNA was not checked. TRBV1 is assigned pseudogene status. The sequence was collected from a woman aged 50 to 60 in good health and CMV-seropositive. CDR3 sequence reads: CTSSQEQKDRGGKTQYF. The CDR3 DNA sequence: TGCACCAGCAGCCAAGAACAAAAGGACAGGGGCGGGAAGACCCAGTACTTC.